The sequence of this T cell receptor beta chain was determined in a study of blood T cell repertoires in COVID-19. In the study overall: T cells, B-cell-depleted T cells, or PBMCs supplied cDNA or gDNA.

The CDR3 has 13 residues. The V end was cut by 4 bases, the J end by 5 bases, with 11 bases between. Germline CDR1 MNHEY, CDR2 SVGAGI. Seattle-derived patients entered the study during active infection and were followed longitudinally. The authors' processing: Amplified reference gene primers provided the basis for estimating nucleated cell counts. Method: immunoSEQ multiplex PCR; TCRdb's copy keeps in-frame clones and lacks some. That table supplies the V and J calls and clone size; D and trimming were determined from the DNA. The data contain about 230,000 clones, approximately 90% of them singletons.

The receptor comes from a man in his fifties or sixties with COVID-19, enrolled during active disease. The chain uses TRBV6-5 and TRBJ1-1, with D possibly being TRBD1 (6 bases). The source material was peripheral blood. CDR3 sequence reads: CASSSWQGTEAFF. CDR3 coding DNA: TGTGCCAGCAGTTCGTGGCAGGGGACTGAAGCTTTCTTT.